This T cell receptor beta chain was captured by sequencing in a study of blood T cell repertoires in COVID-19. As for the study in general: Researchers got acute and convalescent COVID-19 samples from the United States, Italy and Spain. The cDNA or gDNA used as material had been derived from T cells, B-cell-depleted T cells, or PBMCs.

Original data processing: Reference gene primers were amplified, and this amplification served to estimate nucleated cell counts. Profiled with immunoSEQ multiplex PCR; TCRdb holds only in-frame clones, not every one. That table furnishes V, J and clone size, whereas the DNA furnished D and trimming. The sample has about 20,000 clones; about 85% are singletons. The V and J ends lost 0 bases and 4 bases, in that order; junction bases with no gene match: 10. This CDR3 is built from 18 residues. The germline V gene encodes CDR1 WSHSY and CDR2 SAAADI. Sequenced material: peripheral blood. The clonotype was recovered from a human donor in a cohort sampled during active COVID-19. This chain uses TRBV10-2 with TRBJ1-5; 9 bases agree with TRBD1. The CDR3 bases are TGCGCCAGCAGTGAGTCGACTCACTGGACAGGGGCAAATCAGCCCCAGCATTTT. Translated, it gives CASSESTHWTGANQPQHF.